These 29 T cell receptor beta chains were sequenced from one sample in a study of blood T cell repertoires in COVID-19. TCRdb's table, derived via immunoSEQ multiplex PCR, lists solely in-frame clones and lacks some. This table has 55,000 to 70,000 clones, less than 90% appearing once. The sequencing sample was made of peripheral blood. Source of these receptors: a woman in her sixties or seventies with active COVID-19.

This clone was detected only a few times. The CDR3 nucleotides read TGTGCCAGCAGCGAAACCTCAGGATTTGGAAACGAGCAGTACTTC. Protein sequence: CASSETSGFGNEQYF. The rearrangement links TRBV7-3 to TRBJ2-7; D remains unclear. The CDR3 spans 15 residues. Deletions cut 5 bases from V and 5 bases from J, with 19 bases between. Germline-derived CDR1 and CDR2 are SGHTA and FQGTGA.

The gene calls are TRBV5-6 and TRBJ2-3; D is undetermined. The CDR3 covers 14 residues. The germline V gene encodes CDR1 SGHDT and CDR2 YYEEEE. Trimming stripped 2 bases from V and 3 bases from J, with 10 bases between. CDR3 amino acids: CASSFDQRTDTQYF. In DNA form, the CDR3 reads TGTGCCAGCAGCTTCGACCAGAGGACAGATACGCAGTATTTT.

In this sample, this clone turned up once. This rearrangement joins TRBV2 to TRBJ1-5, with D tentatively TRBD1 (5 bases). Germline CDR1 SNHLY, CDR2 FYNNEI. Trimming pared 6 bases from V and 0 bases from J, leaving 9 bases between. The CDR3 is made up of 14 amino acids. CDR3 sequence (DNA): TGTGCCAGCAGCGGGGGAGATAGCAATCAGCCCCAGCATTTT. Its protein is CASSGGDSNQPQHF.

J is TRBJ2-7 and V is TRBV28; 9 nucleotides line up with TRBD1. Germline CDR1 and CDR2: MDHEN and SYDVKM. V was pared by 8 bases and J by 5 bases, with 19 bases of the junction left unmatched. This CDR3 is 17 amino acids long. This CDR3 is CASGYPLLTGGQNEQYF. DNA for the CDR3: TGTGCCAGCGGCTACCCCCTTCTAACAGGGGGCCAGAACGAGCAGTACTTC. Variable domain in full (rest from reference TRBV28 and TRBJ2-7): DVKVTQSSRYLVKRTGEKVFLECVQDMDHENMFWYRQDPGLGLRLIYFSYDVKMKEKGDIPEGYSVSREKKERFSLILESASTNQTSMYLCASGYPLLTGGQNEQYFGPGTRLTVT.

The chain combines TRBV7-3 with TRBJ2-2; possibly TRBD1 for D (6 bases). This CDR3 is 18 amino acids long. Germline CDR1 is SGHTA and CDR2 is FQGTGA. V was pared by 5 bases and J by 0 bases, with 19 bases between. CDR3 sequence (DNA): TGTGCCAGCAGCCCAGGGGCCACAGGGTTCGCGAACACCGGGGAGCTGTTTTTT. Its protein product is CASSPGATGFANTGELFF.

The chain combines TRBV11-3 with TRBJ2-1; 7 nucleotides align to TRBD1. Germline values: CDR1 SGHNT, CDR2 YENEEA. The CDR3 totals 13 residues. V lost 1 base to trimming and J lost 10 bases; unmatched junction nucleotides: 4. The CDR3 reads CASSLASDREQFF. The CDR3 DNA follows: TGTGCCAGCAGCTTAGCCTCGGACAGGGAGCAGTTCTTC.

The chain joins TRBV27 to TRBJ2-7; D gene ambiguous. The CDR3 sequence is 12 residues long. CDR1 MNHEY and CDR2 SMNVEV come from the germline V gene (reference sequence). V was cut by 6 bases and J by 0 bases, with 6 bases left in between. The CDR3 spells CASSSSSYEQYF. The CDR3 nucleotides are TGTGCCAGCAGCTCCAGCTCCTACGAGCAGTACTTC.

The J gene is TRBJ1-5, the V gene TRBV21-1; the table's TRBD1 call for D was not verified on the DNA. TRBV21-1 is given as a pseudogene. CDR3 length: 17 residues. The CDR3 region has the DNA TGTGCCAGCAGCCAGTCACAGGAACAGGATCCAAATCAGCCCCAGCATTTT. Amino acid sequence: CASSQSQEQDPNQPQHF.

The V and J genes are TRBV28 and TRBJ1-6; D is perhaps TRBD1 (5 bases). V gave up 7 bases and J gave up 7 bases, with 11 bases separating them. The germline V gene encodes CDR1 MDHEN and CDR2 SYDVKM. The CDR3 is made up of 13 amino acids. CDR3 DNA sequence: TGTGCCAGCATCAGGGACTTCAATTCACCCCTCCACTTT. It encodes CASIRDFNSPLHF.

The chain combines TRBV19 with TRBJ1-2, with 7 positions matching TRBD1. Germline values: CDR1 LNHDA, CDR2 SQIVND (reference sequence). Trimming at V came to 6 bases and at J to 2 bases, leaving 12 bases not matched to a gene. The CDR3 length is 16 residues. The CDR3 reads CASRPGQSARNYGYTF. CDR3 sequence (DNA): TGTGCCAGTAGACCGGGACAGTCGGCGCGAAACTATGGCTACACCTTC.

The gene calls are TRBV16 and TRBJ2-1, with TRBD2 matching over 10 bases. CDR1 is KGHSY and CDR2 is FQNENV in the germline V gene. The CDR3 contains 16 residues. With 4 bases clipped from V and 6 bases from J, the junction kept 9 bases outside the gene matches. The CDR3, as DNA: TGTGCCAGCAGCCGCCAGGCAAGCGGGAGGGGCAATGAGCAGTTCTTC. It encodes CASSRQASGRGNEQFF.

The V call is TRBV30, the J call TRBJ1-5; D perhaps matches TRBD1 (5 bases). Germline CDR1 GTSNPN, CDR2 SVGIG (reference sequence). The CDR3 spans 13 residues. V lost 5 bases and J 7 bases, leaving 15 bases between the germline ends. CDR3 loop: CAWVGGEGQPQHF. The CDR3 nucleotides read TGTGCCTGGGTGGGGGGAGAGGGGCAGCCCCAGCATTTT. Combining the CDR3 with reference TRBV30 and TRBJ1-5 gives the whole variable domain SQTIHQWPATLVQPVGSPLSLECTVEGTSNPNLYWYRQAAGRGLQLLFYSVGIGQISSEVPQNLSASRPQDRQFILSSKKLLLSDSGFYLCAWVGGEGQPQHFGDGTRLSIL.

This clone was found once. This chain connects TRBV12-3 or TRBV12-4 to TRBJ1-6; D is uncertain. V was cut by 3 bases and J by 10 bases, with 4 bases left in between. CDR3 length: 11 residues. The CDR3 DNA reads TGTGCCAGCAGTTTTCGGTCACCCCTCCACTTT. Residues: CASSFRSPLHF.

The V and J genes are TRBV5-6 and TRBJ2-5; TRBD2 is a possible D gene (5 bases). Germline V gene data show CDR1 as SGHDT and CDR2 as YYEEEE. The CDR3 is 16 residues long. Trimming left V 0 bases short and J 1 base short, with 13 bases between. The CDR3 bases are TGTGCCAGCAGCTTGGGGGTTAGACGGGGCCAAGAGACCCAGTACTTC. Encoded protein: CASSLGVRRGQETQYF.

The V and J genes are TRBV7-8 and TRBJ2-7, with a tentative D call TRBD1 (6 bases). Germline assignment: CDR1 SGHVS and CDR2 FQNEAQ. Deletions cut 5 bases from V and 5 bases from J, with 19 bases between. The CDR3 loop spans 15 amino acids. The CDR3 DNA reads TGTGCCAGCAGCCCGACGAGGACAGAGGCAAACGAGCAGTACTTC. This gives the protein CASSPTRTEANEQYF.

V usage is TRBV5-8 and J usage is TRBJ2-7; 11 bases match TRBD1. CDR3 length: 14 residues. The ends lost 4 bases at V and 5 bases at J; junction bases unmatched: 5. CDR1 SGHTS and CDR2 YDEGEE come from the germline V gene. CDR3 loop: CASSAGQGANEQYF. The CDR3 coding sequence is TGTGCCAGCAGCGCAGGACAGGGGGCTAACGAGCAGTACTTC.

The rearrangement links TRBV2 to TRBJ2-1; 10 bases agree with TRBD2. CDR3 size: 16 residues. The germline CDR1 and CDR2 sequences are SNHLY and FYNNEI. J gave up 3 bases and V 7 bases, and 9 bases lay outside the gene matches. The CDR3 reads CASKTRSGRDYNEQFF. For the CDR3, the DNA is TGTGCCAGCAAGACCCGGAGCGGGAGGGACTACAATGAGCAGTTCTTC.

CDR3 in amino acids: CASSDWETGENEKLFF. As DNA, the CDR3 is TGTGCCAGCAGTGACTGGGAGACAGGGGAAAATGAAAAACTGTTTTTT. The V and J genes are TRBV6-1 and TRBJ1-4; 8 nucleotides line up with TRBD1. The CDR3 totals 16 residues. Losses at the gene ends were 3 bases for V and 5 bases for J; bases not matched to a gene: 8. The germline V gene encodes CDR1 MNHNS and CDR2 SASEGT.

This chain joins TRBV11-2 and TRBJ2-7; D is possibly TRBD1 (6 bases). V was cut by 5 bases and J by 3 bases, with 11 bases left in between. The germline gives CDR1 SGHAT, CDR2 FQNNGV. The CDR3 spans 13 residues. The CDR3 loop is CASSLRQVYEQYF. CDR3 nucleotides: TGTGCCAGCAGCCTTCGACAGGTCTACGAGCAGTACTTC. Complete variable domain (other parts from reference TRBV11-2 and TRBJ2-7): EAGVAQSPRYKIIEKRQSVAFWCNPISGHATLYWYQQILGQGPKLLIQFQNNGVVDDSQLPKDRFSAERLKGVDSTLKIQPAKLEDSAVYLCASSLRQVYEQYFGPGTRLTVT.

The chain has TRBV5-1 and TRBJ2-1, with 8 positions matching TRBD2. Germline values: CDR1 SGHRS, CDR2 YFSETQ. V shed 2 bases, J shed 4 bases, and the junction held 2 bases outside the gene matches. The CDR3 has 14 amino acids. The chain's CDR3 is CASSFTSGYNEQFF. The CDR3 nucleotides are TGCGCCAGCAGCTTTACTAGCGGTTACAATGAGCAGTTCTTC.

The chain carries TRBV29-1 and TRBJ2-3; the match to TRBD1 covers 10 bases. The germline CDR1 and CDR2 sequences are SQVTM and ANQGSEA. V shed 6 bases and J 0 bases; nucleotides not matched to a gene: 12. The CDR3 consists of 17 residues. Here the CDR3 DNA reads TGCAGCGTCGCCATGGGACAGGGGCTAAGTAGCACAGATACGCAGTATTTT. Translated, it gives CSVAMGQGLSSTDTQYF.

The gene calls are TRBV12-5 and TRBJ2-5; D gene unclear. Germline CDR1 LGHNT, CDR2 FRNRAP. V was clipped by 1 base and J by 1 base, with 4 bases between them. This CDR3 has 13 amino acids. The CDR3 region has the DNA TGTGCTAGTGGTTTGGACACCCAAGAGACCCAGTACTTC. Translating gives CASGLDTQETQYF.

The chain uses TRBV3-1 (or the pseudogene TRBV3-2) and TRBJ1-1; D not resolved. Germline V gene sequence: CDR1 LGHDT, CDR2 YNNKEL (reference sequence). V was shortened by 0 bases and J by 6 bases, with 8 bases between the two germline ends. The CDR3 is 13 residues long. CDR3 DNA sequence: TGTGCCAGCAGCCAAGAGTTATTAGCTGAAGCTTTCTTT. Protein product: CASSQELLAEAFF.

This clone occurred once. This chain links TRBV6-5 with TRBJ1-4; TRBD1 aligns across 9 bases. Germline CDR1 is MNHEY and CDR2 is SVGAGI. After removal of 2 bases from V and 9 bases from J, the junction contained 10 bases not matched to a gene. The CDR3 length is 16 residues. The CDR3 nucleotides read TGTGCCAGCAGTTACCAACCCGGGACAGGGACGCAAAAACTGTTTTTT. This codes for CASSYQPGTGTQKLFF.

V and J are TRBV28 and TRBJ2-3; a weak D match, TRBD2 (5 bases). V was cut by 5 bases and J by 6 bases, with 9 bases left in between. This CDR3 comprises 12 residues. CDR1 and CDR2 from the germline V gene are MDHEN and SYDVKM. The CDR3, as DNA: TGTGCCAGCAGTGCCTCGGGGGATACGCAGTATTTT. Protein product: CASSASGDTQYF.

The chain joins TRBV3-1 (or the pseudogene TRBV3-2) to TRBJ1-5; 8 bases are shared with TRBD1. V trimming: 4 bases; J trimming: 2 bases; junction bases outside the gene matches: 4. The CDR3 contains 15 residues. CDR1 and CDR2 from the germline V gene are LGHDT and YNNKEL (reference sequence). CDR3 sequence: CASSPGQGRNQPQHF. In DNA, the CDR3 is TGTGCCAGCAGCCCAGGACAGGGACGCAATCAGCCCCAGCATTTT.

In DNA form, the CDR3 reads TGTGCCAGCAGTTACCCCCCGGGACAGGGGAGAACTGAAGCTTTCTTT. Amino acid sequence: CASSYPPGQGRTEAFF. J is TRBJ1-1 and V is TRBV28, with 10 bases lining up with TRBD1. The ends lost 4 bases at V and 5 bases at J; junction bases unmatched: 10. The CDR3 has 16 amino acids. Germline loops: CDR1 MDHEN, CDR2 SYDVKM.

V gene TRBV5-1 combines with J gene TRBJ1-5; D gene unclear. Germline loops: CDR1 SGHRS, CDR2 YFSETQ. The V end lost 0 bases, the J end lost 3 bases, and 7 bases lay between the germline ends. The CDR3 has 14 residues. The CDR3 sequence is CASSLGHPNQPQHF. The CDR3 region has the DNA TGCGCCAGCAGCTTGGGGCACCCCAATCAGCCCCAGCATTTT.

The CDR3 DNA reads TGCAGTGCTAGTCCAGGCAACTCTGGAAACACCATATATTTT. It yields the protein CSASPGNSGNTIYF. The chain is built from TRBV20-1 and TRBJ1-3; no definite D call. The V gene's germline CDR1 is DFQATT and CDR2 SNEGSKA (reference sequence). Trimming took off 3 bases at V and 0 bases at J, with 9 bases between the two ends. The CDR3 is 14 residues long.